The entry below describes one TCR beta chain. In its sample, this clonotype was seen many times. Its cognate antigen has yet to be identified. No qualities accompany the bases; no much larger clone lies one base away. These data originate in a study of identical twins (dated by TCRdb to between 2015 and 2016). At the level of the whole study: To test whether fetal clonotypes persist, this study deep-sequenced TCR alpha and beta repertoires from monozygotic twins, from unrelated adults of various ages, and from cord blood. To rule out contamination, replicate twin experiments were performed at different times with different library preparation protocols.

The germline V gene specifies MGHDK as CDR1 and SYGVNS as CDR2. V lost 0 bases and J lost 2 bases; the stretch between them is 7 bases long. The CDR3 contains 14 residues, cysteine and phenylalanine counted. The CDR3 DNA has 42 bases and is translated from base 1. Overall study results and their limits: Abundant cord blood beta clonotypes had fewer insertions, young adult naive repertoires showed a similar but weaker trend, and memory repertoires showed no such trend. Because the same donors could not be followed over many years, the conclusions depended on cross-sectional statistical analysis. Compared with coincidental sharing between unrelated individuals, an excess of low generation-probability sequences was observed among out-of-frame TCR alpha sequences shared between twins. Excess twin sharing in beta out-of-frame sequences was weaker because fewer shared sequences lowered the signal-to-noise ratio. Recombination models systematically underestimated out-of-frame TCR alpha sharing in monozygotic twins but agreed with sharing between unrelated individuals. Invariant T cells such as MAIT and iNKT could partly confound zero-insertion analyses, although diverse VJ usage argued against such confounding for most clonotypes.

Only healthy Caucasian donors were included. Receptors were amplified or captured by 5' RACE. TCRdb names Illumina HiSeq 2000 as the instrument used. Template switching introduced a universal primer binding site; the final cDNA contained a unique molecular identifier, enabling accurate counting of TCR cDNA molecules. Specific primers in the conserved constant-segment region were used to synthesize first-strand cDNA for the TCR alpha and beta chains. Each cDNA library was double barcoded, with a SMART-Mk sample barcode plus Illumina barcodes, to control for contamination. TruSeq adapter sequences and Illumina sample barcodes were added in two successive PCR steps. Sequencing of the TCR alpha and beta cDNA libraries was done on the Illumina HiSeq platform using custom primers. The authors processed their data as follows. Unique molecular identifiers were extracted from raw reads with MiGEC, and CDR3 positions were determined with MiXCR. Recombination models were inferred per individual with the repgenHMM and IGoR tools using an EM algorithm. Shared clonotypes were analyzed with the tcR package in R, and sharing was normalized by the product of cloneset sizes. Out-of-frame nonproductive sequences were analyzed to study raw recombination free of thymic and clonal selection effects. The public sequencing data were trimmed at Q25 with fastp and processed into clonotypes with MiXCR by TCRdb, which kept only in-frame beta chains. Each record represents a unique CDR3 protein, reported with the most common genes and DNA among its rows. None of the V and J calls come from the authors' own analysis; TCRdb made them. This sample is represented by around 1.7 million distinct CDR3 sequences; 25% to 35% of them were singletons. The ten largest account for under 0.35% of the sample.

The receptor was derived from a newborn girl in good health. The chain is made from TRBV25-1 and TRBJ1-2, with no confidently assigned D gene. Sequencing was done on a sample of cord blood. The encoded CDR3 is CASSEYPVNYGYTF. The sequenced DNA is TGTGCCAGCAGTGAATACCCGGTGAACTATGGCTACACCTTC.